The T cell receptor (beta chain) under discussion was sequenced for a study of T cell clonality in common variable immunodeficiency. Patients had low serum IgG, IgA and/or IgM and specific antibody deficiency. Whole-study results and caveats: Compared with healthy controls, CVID subjects showed increased TCRbeta clonality, mostly in about a third. Common variable immunodeficiency TCR beta sequences reportedly had fewer deletions and N-nucleotide insertions. Fewer TCRbeta clones were shared among CVID subjects than controls.

This CDR3 spans 15 amino acids. Germline-derived CDR1 and CDR2 are DFQATT and SNEGSKA (reference sequence). This clone was picked up many times. What it binds is unknown. It differs at one base from a far larger clone, so likely a read error. The observed sequence ends 3 residues before the CDR3 terminus, with the missing tail filled in from the germline J gene. The sample has other DNA sequences that encode this CDR3 too. Profiling relied on immunoSEQ multiplex PCR, and the TCRdb table lists in-frame clones only, not all of them. The sample contains several thousand clones, none of them singletons. This clonotype originated in a human donor with common variable immunodeficiency. Source material: peripheral blood mononuclear cells. The V call is TRBV20-1, the J call TRBJ1-1; TRBD1 agrees at 7 bases. The CDR3 protein is CSARDSLTGVAEAFF. The sequenced part of the CDR3 DNA is TGCAGTGCTCGAGACTCACTAACAGGGGTTGCTGAA.